This T cell receptor beta chain was retrieved from a study of blood T cell repertoires in COVID-19 (TCRdb year 2020). Background for the entire study: Collaborator samples came from the United States, Italy and Spain and covered acute and convalescent phases of COVID-19. The prospective study material was composed of cDNA or gDNA derived from T cells, B-cell-depleted T cells, or PBMCs. Deeply sampled blood TCRbeta repertoires from subjects exposed to, actively infected with, or recovered from COVID-19 were included in the dataset. The repertoires were released in a freely available public database intended as a resource for research on the immune response to SARS-CoV-2. Samples were obtained from the ongoing ImmuneRACE study (first 160 participants) and from 950 to 1,500 subjects provided by 6 global collaborators. The sample metadata nearly always contained a de-identified subject ID, COVID-19 status, age in years and sex. Where HLA class I and class II types were available, the types were taken from metadata supplied by the sample provider, not from assay-based typing.

About this clone itself: What this receptor recognizes is not known. There are no base qualities to consult, and no much larger clone falls within one base.

From its cysteine to its phenylalanine, the CDR3 spans 12 amino acids. The only DNA kept is the CDR3, 36 bases in frame from the first base. TCRbeta CDR3 regions were amplified from genomic DNA using the immunoSEQ Assay, a bias-controlled multiplex PCR. The original methods were these. Within the assay, amplification of reference gene primers was used to estimate how many nucleated cells each sample contained. To quantify the absolute abundance of each unique TCRbeta CDR3 rearrangement, sequence reads were collapsed and filtered. For each sample, productive Simpson clonality was calculated by taking the square root of Simpson's diversity index across productive rearrangements. TCRdb limited this immuneACCESS table to in-frame rearrangements with V and J called. A share of clones is missing; checked studies link under half to unresolved V genes, and the rest is unexplained. V, J and clone size reflect that table, while D and trimming were determined from the DNA. For this sample there are roughly 150,000 clones; roughly 86% appear just once. The ten largest account for roughly 15% of the sample.

The collaborating institutions used their own protocols to collect whole blood in K2EDTA tubes. For TCRbeta analysis, collaborators shipped samples as frozen whole blood, isolated PBMCs, or DNA extracted from either of those sample types. Broad study findings and their caveats: Clinical and demographic metadata were provided uncurated, with the amount varying by source and participant.

The specimen sequenced was peripheral blood. The sequence is built from TRBV21-1 and TRBJ2-2; no check of the table's D call, TRBD2, against the DNA was made. TRBV21-1 is a documented pseudogene. The sequence was obtained from a human donor with acute or convalescent COVID-19. The donor label of this sample is uncertain. The nucleotide sequence reads TGTGCCAGCAGCCGCTTCGGCGGGGAGCTGTTTTTT. This is translated as CASSRFGGELFF.